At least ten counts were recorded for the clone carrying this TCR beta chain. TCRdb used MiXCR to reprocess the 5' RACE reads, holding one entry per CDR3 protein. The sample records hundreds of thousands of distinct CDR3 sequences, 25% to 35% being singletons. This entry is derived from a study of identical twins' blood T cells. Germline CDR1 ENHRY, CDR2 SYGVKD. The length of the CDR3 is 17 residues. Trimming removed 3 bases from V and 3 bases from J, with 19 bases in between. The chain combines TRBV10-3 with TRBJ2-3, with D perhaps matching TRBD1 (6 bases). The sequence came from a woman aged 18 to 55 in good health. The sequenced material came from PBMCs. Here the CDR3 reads CAISDPGRTEGTDTQYF. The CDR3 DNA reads TGTGCCATCAGTGACCCCGGTCGGACAGAGGGAACAGATACGCAGTATTTT.